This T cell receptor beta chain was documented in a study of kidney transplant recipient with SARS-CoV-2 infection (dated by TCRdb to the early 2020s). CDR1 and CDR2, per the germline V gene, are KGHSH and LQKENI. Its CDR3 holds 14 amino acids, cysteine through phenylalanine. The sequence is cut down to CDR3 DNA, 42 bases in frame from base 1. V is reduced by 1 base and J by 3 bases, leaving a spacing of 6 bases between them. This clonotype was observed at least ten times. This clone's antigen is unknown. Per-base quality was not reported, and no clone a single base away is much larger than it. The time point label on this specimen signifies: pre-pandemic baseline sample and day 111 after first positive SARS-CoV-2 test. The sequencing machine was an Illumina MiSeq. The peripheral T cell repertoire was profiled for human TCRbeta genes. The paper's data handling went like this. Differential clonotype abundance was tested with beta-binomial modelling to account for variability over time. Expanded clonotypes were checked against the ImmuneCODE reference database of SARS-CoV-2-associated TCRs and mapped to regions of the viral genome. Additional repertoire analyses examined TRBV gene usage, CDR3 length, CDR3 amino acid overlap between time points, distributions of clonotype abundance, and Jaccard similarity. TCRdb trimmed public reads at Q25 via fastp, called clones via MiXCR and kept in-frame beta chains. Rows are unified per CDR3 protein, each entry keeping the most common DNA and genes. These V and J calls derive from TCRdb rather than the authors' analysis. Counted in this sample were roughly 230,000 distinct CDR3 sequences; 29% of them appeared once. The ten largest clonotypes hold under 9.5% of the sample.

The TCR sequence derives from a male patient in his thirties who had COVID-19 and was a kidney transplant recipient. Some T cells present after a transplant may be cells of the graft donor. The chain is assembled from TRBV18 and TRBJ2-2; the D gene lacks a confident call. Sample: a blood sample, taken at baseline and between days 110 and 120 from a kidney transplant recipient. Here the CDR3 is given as CASSPLSDTGELFF. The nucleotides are TGTGCCAGCTCACCACTCAGTGACACCGGGGAGCTGTTTTTT.